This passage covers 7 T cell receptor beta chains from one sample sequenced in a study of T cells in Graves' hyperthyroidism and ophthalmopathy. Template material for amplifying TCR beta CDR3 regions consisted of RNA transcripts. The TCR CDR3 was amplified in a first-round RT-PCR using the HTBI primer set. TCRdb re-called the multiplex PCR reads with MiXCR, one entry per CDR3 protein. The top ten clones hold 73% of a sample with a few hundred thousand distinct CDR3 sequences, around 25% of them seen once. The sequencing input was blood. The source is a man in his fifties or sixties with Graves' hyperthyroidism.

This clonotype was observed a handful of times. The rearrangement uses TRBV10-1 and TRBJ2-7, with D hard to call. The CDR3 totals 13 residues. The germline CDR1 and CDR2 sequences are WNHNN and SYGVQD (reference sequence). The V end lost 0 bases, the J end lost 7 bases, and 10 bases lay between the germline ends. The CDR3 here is CASSESGTVEQYF. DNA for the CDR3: TGCGCCAGCAGTGAGTCGGGCACAGTTGAGCAGTACTTC.

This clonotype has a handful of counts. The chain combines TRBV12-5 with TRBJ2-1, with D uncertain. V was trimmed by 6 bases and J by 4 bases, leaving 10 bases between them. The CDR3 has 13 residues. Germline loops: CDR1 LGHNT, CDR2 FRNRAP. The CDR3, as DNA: TGTGCTAGTGGCGCTTCGGAGTACAATGAGCAGTTCTTC. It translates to CASGASEYNEQFF.

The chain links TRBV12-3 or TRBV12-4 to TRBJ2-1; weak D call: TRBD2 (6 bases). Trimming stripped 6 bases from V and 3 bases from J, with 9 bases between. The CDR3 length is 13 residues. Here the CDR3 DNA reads TGTGCCAGCAGCTACGGGAGCTACAATGAGCAGTTCTTC. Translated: CASSYGSYNEQFF.

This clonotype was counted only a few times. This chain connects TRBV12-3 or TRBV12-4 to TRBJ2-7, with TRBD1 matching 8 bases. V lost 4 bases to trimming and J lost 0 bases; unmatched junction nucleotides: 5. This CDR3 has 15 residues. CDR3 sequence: CASSSDRGHSYEQYF. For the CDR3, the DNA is TGTGCCAGCAGTTCCGACAGGGGCCACTCCTACGAGCAGTACTTC.

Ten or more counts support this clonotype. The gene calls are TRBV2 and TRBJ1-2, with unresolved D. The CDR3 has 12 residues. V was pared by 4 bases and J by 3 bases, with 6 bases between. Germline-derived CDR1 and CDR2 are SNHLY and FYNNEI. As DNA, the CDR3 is TGTGCCAGCAGTGTTGTTGACTATGGCTACACCTTC. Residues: CASSVVDYGYTF.

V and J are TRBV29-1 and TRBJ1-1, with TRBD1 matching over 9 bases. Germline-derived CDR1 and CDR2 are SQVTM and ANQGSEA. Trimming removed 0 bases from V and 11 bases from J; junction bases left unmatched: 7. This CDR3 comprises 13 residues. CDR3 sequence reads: CSVEDYRGLWAFF. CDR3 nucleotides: TGCAGCGTTGAAGACTACAGGGGGCTTTGGGCTTTCTTT.

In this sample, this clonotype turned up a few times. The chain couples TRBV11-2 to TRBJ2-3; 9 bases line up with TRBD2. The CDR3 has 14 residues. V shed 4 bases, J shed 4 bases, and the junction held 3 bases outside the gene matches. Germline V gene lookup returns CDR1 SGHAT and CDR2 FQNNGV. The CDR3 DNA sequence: TGTGCCAGCAGCTCCATAGCGGGAGCAGATACGCAGTATTTT. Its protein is CASSSIAGADTQYF.